This T cell receptor (beta chain) was recorded in a study of technical replicates of blood from a few donors. V was pared by 1 base and J by 10 bases, with 16 bases between. Germline-derived CDR1 and CDR2 are SGHVS and FQNEAQ. CDR3 length: 14 residues. Using immunoSEQ multiplex PCR, the repertoire was profiled, and TCRdb retains in-frame clones only, with some absent. This sample has 55,000 to 75,000 clones, with 91% found just once. The sequencing sample was made of PBMCs. The chain recombines TRBV7-8 with TRBJ1-1, with D possibly being TRBD1 (6 bases). The receptor's source is a human donor in good health. Some clones in this sample may be carry-over from other donors' samples. The CDR3: CASSLVQGGSSAFF. In nucleotides, the CDR3 is TGTGCCAGCAGCTTAGTACAGGGAGGGAGCTCAGCTTTCTTT.